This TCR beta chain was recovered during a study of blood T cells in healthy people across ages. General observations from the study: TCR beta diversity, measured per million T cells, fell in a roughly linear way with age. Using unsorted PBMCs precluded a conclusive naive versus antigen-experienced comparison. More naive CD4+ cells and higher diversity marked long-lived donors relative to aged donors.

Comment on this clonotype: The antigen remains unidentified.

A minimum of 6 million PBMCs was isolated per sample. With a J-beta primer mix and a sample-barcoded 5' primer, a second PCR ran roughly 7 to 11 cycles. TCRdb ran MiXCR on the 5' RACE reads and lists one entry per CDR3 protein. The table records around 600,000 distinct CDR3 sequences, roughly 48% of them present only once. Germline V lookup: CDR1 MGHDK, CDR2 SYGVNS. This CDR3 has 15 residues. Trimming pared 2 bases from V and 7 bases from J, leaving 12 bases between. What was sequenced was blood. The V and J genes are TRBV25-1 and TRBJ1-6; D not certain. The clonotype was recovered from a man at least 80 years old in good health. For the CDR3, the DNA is TGTGCCAGCAGTGAACTTGATCGCCCCAATTCACCCCTCCACTTT. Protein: CASSELDRPNSPLHF.